The 4 T cell receptor beta chains below all came from one sample that was sequenced in a study of blood T cell repertoires in COVID-19. Measured with immunoSEQ multiplex PCR; TCRdb has only the in-frame clones, and not every one. Among 150,000 to 190,000 clones listed, around 84% were seen once. Sequenced sample: PBMCs or T cells enriched from blood (not recorded which). These receptor sequences come from a man aged 45 to 65 who had recovered from COVID-19.

This clone has a single count. The chain employs TRBV19 and TRBJ1-2; 9 bases line up with TRBD1. J lost 1 base, V lost 7 bases, and 10 bases had no gene match. Germline-derived CDR1 and CDR2 are LNHDA and SQIVND (reference sequence). The CDR3 extends over 16 amino acids. In DNA form, the CDR3 reads TGTGCCAGTACCTCCGGGACAGGGAACCATAACTATGGCTACACCTTC. It specifies CASTSGTGNHNYGYTF. Filled out from reference TRBV19 and TRBJ1-2, the complete variable domain reads DGGITQSPKYLFRKEGQNVTLSCEQNLNHDAMYWYRQDPGQGLRLIYYSQIVNDFQKGDIAEGYSVSREKKESFPLTVTSAQKNPTAFYLCASTSGTGNHNYGYTFGSGTRLTVV.

This clone was detected only a few times. The gene calls are TRBV18 and TRBJ1-2, with 10 bases fitting TRBD1. Germline V gene lookup returns CDR1 KGHSH and CDR2 LQKENI. The V segment lost 8 bases and the J segment 4 bases; nucleotides outside the gene matches: 7. The CDR3 runs to 14 residues. The chain's CDR3 is CASATGDRGYGYTF. In DNA form, the CDR3 reads TGTGCCAGCGCCACCGGGGACAGGGGCTATGGCTACACCTTC.

The J gene is TRBJ1-1, the V gene TRBV5-1; no definite D call. Trimming stripped 3 bases from V and 0 bases from J, with 6 bases between. Germline loops: CDR1 SGHRS, CDR2 YFSETQ. The CDR3 is 13 amino acids. The CDR3 is CASSSTMNTEAFF. As DNA, the CDR3 is TGCGCCAGCAGCTCCACAATGAACACTGAAGCTTTCTTT. The variable domain in full, completed from reference TRBV5-1 and TRBJ1-1, reads KAGVTQTPRYLIKTRGQQVTLSCSPISGHRSVSWYQQTPGQGLQFLFEYFSETQRNKGNFPGRFSGRQFSNSRSEMNVSTLELGDSALYLCASSSTMNTEAFFGQGTRLTVV.

The chain is built from TRBV23-1 and TRBJ2-5; TRBD2 matches at 13 bases. TRBV23-1 qualifies as an ORF whose function is uncertain. Unmatched junction bases numbered 11, after V lost 9 bases and J lost 4 bases. The CDR3 has 16 amino acids. Written as DNA, the CDR3 is TGCGCCAGAACACGGACTAGCGGGGGCGGTGGAGAGACCCAGTACTTC. Translating it yields CARTRTSGGGGETQYF.